Detailed here is one T cell receptor beta chain. What it binds is unknown. Data came from immunoSEQ multiplex PCR; TCRdb stores just in-frame clones and leaves some out. The sample holds 25,000 to 30,000 clones; approximately 87% are singletons and the top ten take roughly 0.89%. This entry comes from a study of T cells in narcolepsy. Study-wide background: Enrolled donors included narcolepsy type 1 or type 2 patients and healthy controls. Study findings and constraints: Autoreactive clone sequences were missing from some blood memory CD4+ repertoires. Healthy controls reportedly lacked the autoreactive clonotypes serially found in patients' blood. Autoreactive HCRT-specific and TRIB2-specific clonotypes were marked in same-patient CSF-versus-blood CD4+ comparisons.

The CDR3 consists of 15 residues. Germline V gives CDR1 SGHVS, CDR2 FNYEAQ. The V gene lost 6 bases and the J gene lost 0 bases, with 14 bases spanning the gap. The sample comprised memory (CD45RA-) CD4+ T cells from blood. This chain joins TRBV7-6 and TRBJ1-1, with D uncertain. The receptor was isolated from a human donor in good health. The CDR3 sequence is CASSIGRQLNTEAFF. The CDR3 DNA reads TGTGCCAGCAGTATCGGGAGGCAGTTGAACACTGAAGCTTTCTTT. Looking up the rest from reference TRBV7-6 and TRBJ1-1 gives the full variable domain: GAGVSQSPRYKVTKRGQDVALRCDPISGHVSLYWYRQALGQGPEFLTYFNYEAQQDKSGLPNDRFSAERPEGSISTLTIQRTEQRDSAMYRCASSIGRQLNTEAFFGQGTRLTVV.